These 7 T cell receptor beta chains share one sample of origin, sequenced in a study of identical twins. TCRdb re-called the 5' RACE reads through MiXCR, storing one row per CDR3 protein. In the table there are fewer than 800,000 distinct CDR3 sequences, just over 7% of which are singletons. This same sample was also taken into another study, of yellow fever vaccine responses in identical twins.

Input material: PBMCs. The receptors stem from a woman between 18 and 30 years old in good health.

The V call is TRBV12-3 or TRBV12-4, the J call TRBJ1-5; perhaps TRBD1 as D (5 bases). V dropped 5 bases and J dropped 4 bases, with 18 bases sitting between them. This CDR3 contains 16 residues. The CDR3, as DNA: TGTGCCAGCAGTCCCCTGCAGGGTGGGGTAAATCAGCCCCAGCATTTT. Its protein is CASSPLQGGVNQPQHF.

The V and J genes are TRBV20-1 and TRBJ2-3, with 8 positions matching TRBD2. V gave up 6 bases and J gave up 2 bases; unmatched junction bases: 4. Germline CDR1 is DFQATT and CDR2 is SNEGSKA (reference sequence). The CDR3 is 13 amino acids. CDR3 in DNA: TGCAGTGCCACCGGGGGGGCCACAGATACGCAGTATTTT. Protein product: CSATGGATDTQYF.

V usage is TRBV20-1 and J usage is TRBJ2-2; 10 nucleotides match TRBD1. CDR1 DFQATT and CDR2 SNEGSKA come from the germline V gene (reference sequence). V was pared by 1 base and J by 2 bases, with 4 bases of the junction left unmatched. This CDR3 has 16 residues. The CDR3 here is CSARVRDRGNTGELFF. The CDR3 nucleotides are TGCAGTGCTAGAGTCCGGGACAGGGGCAACACCGGGGAGCTGTTTTTT.

The V call is TRBV7-9, the J call TRBJ2-5, with 9 bases aligning to TRBD2. V gave up 3 bases and J gave up 1 base; unmatched junction bases: 3. The CDR3 runs to 15 residues. Germline loops: CDR1 SEHNR, CDR2 FQNEAQ (reference sequence). The CDR3 sequence: CASSFLAGVQETQYF. DNA of the CDR3: TGTGCCAGCAGCTTCTTAGCGGGGGTCCAAGAGACCCAGTACTTC. The whole variable domain, remainder taken from reference TRBV7-9 and TRBJ2-5, is DTGVSQNPRHKITKRGQNVTFRCDPISEHNRLYWYRQTLGQGPEFLTYFQNEAQLEKSRLLSDRFSAERPKGSFSTLEIQRTEQGDSAMYLCASSFLAGVQETQYFGPGTRLLVL.

This clonotype appeared a few times. The gene calls are TRBV5-6 and TRBJ2-1; 9 bases map to TRBD2. CDR1 and CDR2 (germline): SGHDT, YYEEEE. J was trimmed by 4 bases and V by 4 bases; bases with no gene match: 9. CDR3 length: 16 residues. In DNA, the CDR3 is TGTGCCAGCAGCGCGCGGCGACTAGCGGAATACAATGAGCAGTTCTTC. Translated: CASSARRLAEYNEQFF. The full variable domain, with the rest looked up from reference TRBV5-6 and TRBJ2-1, is DAGVTQSPTHLIKTRGQQVTLRCSPKSGHDTVSWYQQALGQGPQFIFQYYEEEERQRGNFPDRFSGHQFPNYSSELNVNALLLGDSALYLCASSARRLAEYNEQFFGPGTRLTVL.

The chain combines TRBV10-3 with TRBJ1-2, with 12 bases identical to TRBD1. This CDR3 is 16 amino acids long. V lost 2 bases and J lost 7; bases outside the gene matches: 8. From germline, CDR1 is ENHRY and CDR2 SYGVKD. In DNA form, the CDR3 reads TGTGCCATCAGTGAGCCCGGGACAGGGGGCATAGGTGGCTACACCTTC. It translates to CAISEPGTGGIGGYTF.

In its sample, this clonotype was seen many times. V and J are TRBV10-3 and TRBJ2-1; a possible D gene is TRBD2 (6 bases). V dropped 2 bases and J dropped 7 bases, with 12 bases sitting between them. This CDR3 is 14 amino acids long. Looked up from germline, CDR1 is ENHRY and CDR2 is SYGVKD. The CDR3 region has the DNA TGTGCCATCAGTGAGGCGGGGCAGCCTAATGAGCAGTTCTTC. Protein sequence: CAISEAGQPNEQFF.